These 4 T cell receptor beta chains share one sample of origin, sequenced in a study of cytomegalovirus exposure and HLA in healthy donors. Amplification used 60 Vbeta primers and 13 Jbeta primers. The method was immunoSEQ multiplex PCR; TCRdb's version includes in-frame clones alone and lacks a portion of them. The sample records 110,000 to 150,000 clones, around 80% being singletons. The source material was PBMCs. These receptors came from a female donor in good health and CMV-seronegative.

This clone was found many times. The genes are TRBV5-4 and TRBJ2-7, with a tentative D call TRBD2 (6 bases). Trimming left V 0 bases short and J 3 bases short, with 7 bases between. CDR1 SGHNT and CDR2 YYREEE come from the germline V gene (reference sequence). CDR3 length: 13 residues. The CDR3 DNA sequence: TGTGCCAGCAGCTTGGGGGGGGACTACGAGCAGTACTTC. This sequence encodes CASSLGGDYEQYF.

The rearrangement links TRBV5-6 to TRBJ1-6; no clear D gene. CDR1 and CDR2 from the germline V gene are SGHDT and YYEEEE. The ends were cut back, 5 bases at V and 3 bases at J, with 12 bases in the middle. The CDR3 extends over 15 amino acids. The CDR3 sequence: CASRPRLGYNSPLHF. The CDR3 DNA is TGTGCCAGCAGACCACGACTCGGCTATAATTCACCCCTCCACTTT.

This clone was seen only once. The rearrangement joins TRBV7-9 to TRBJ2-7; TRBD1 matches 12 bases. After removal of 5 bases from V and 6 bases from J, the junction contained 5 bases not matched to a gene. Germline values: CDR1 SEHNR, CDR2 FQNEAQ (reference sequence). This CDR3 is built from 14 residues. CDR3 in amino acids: CASSAGTGGAEQYF. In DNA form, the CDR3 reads TGTGCCAGCAGCGCAGGGACAGGGGGCGCCGAGCAGTACTTC.

The CDR3 nucleotides are TGCGCCAGCAGCCAAGAATTTGGGGGCCCCTACGAGCAGTACTTC. It encodes CASSQEFGGPYEQYF. V is TRBV4-3 and J is TRBJ2-7, with D tentatively TRBD1 (6 bases). CDR3 length: 15 residues. Germline lookup yields CDR1 LGHNA and CDR2 YSLEER. Trimming stripped 0 bases from V and 2 bases from J, with 11 bases between.